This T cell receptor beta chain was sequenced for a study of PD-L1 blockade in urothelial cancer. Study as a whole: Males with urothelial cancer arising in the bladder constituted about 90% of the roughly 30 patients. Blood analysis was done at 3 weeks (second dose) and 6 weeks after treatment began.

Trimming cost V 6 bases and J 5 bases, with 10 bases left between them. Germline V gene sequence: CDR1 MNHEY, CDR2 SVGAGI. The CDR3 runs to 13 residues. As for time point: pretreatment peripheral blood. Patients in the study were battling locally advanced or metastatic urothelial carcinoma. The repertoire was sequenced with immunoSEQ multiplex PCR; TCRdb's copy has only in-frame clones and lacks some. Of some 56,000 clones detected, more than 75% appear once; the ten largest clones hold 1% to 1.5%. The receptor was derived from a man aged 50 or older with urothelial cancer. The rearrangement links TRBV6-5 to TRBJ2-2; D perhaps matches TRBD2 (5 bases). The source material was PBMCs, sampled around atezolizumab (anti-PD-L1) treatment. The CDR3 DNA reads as TGTGCCAGCAGAGCGGCGGGTACCGGGGAGCTGTTTTTT. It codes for CASRAAGTGELFF.